The present T cell receptor (beta chain) was sequenced within a study of early T cells in non-severe SARS-CoV-2 infection. Study overall: Unsorted whole-blood RNA was sequenced in bulk, leaving chains unpaired.

From germline, CDR1 is SGDLS and CDR2 YYNGEE. The CDR3 loop spans 17 amino acids. Deletions cut 0 bases from V and 7 bases from J, with 23 bases between. Overall study findings and caveats: Anti-spike CD8 specificities were favored by VDJdb matching, whose results missed private and CD4 specificities.

With regard to this clonotype: The antigen remains undetermined.

The TCR library protocol attached unique molecular identifiers to the individual cDNA molecules. TCRdb passed the 5' RACE reads through MiXCR, listing each CDR3 protein once. The profile shows roughly 57,000 distinct CDR3 sequences, under 15% of them singletons. Sample: whole blood. V and J are TRBV9 and TRBJ2-7, with a tentative D call TRBD1 (6 bases). The receptor's source is an adult who was a healthcare worker with PCR-confirmed SARS-CoV-2 infection or an uninfected control (not recorded which). The CDR3 nucleotides are TGTGCCAGCAGCGTAGAGCATCCGAGGGGGATATCCTGGGAGCAGTACTTC. It translates to CASSVEHPRGISWEQYF.